These T cell receptor beta chains were read from a single sample in a study of blood T cell repertoires in COVID-19. Profiling relied on immunoSEQ multiplex PCR, and the TCRdb table lists in-frame clones only, not all of them. The table has under 200,000 clones, about 88% seen once; the top ten hold 4% to 5%. Sequencing used peripheral blood. The origin of the receptors is a woman older than 75 with acute or convalescent COVID-19. Each CDR3 is given with its conserved first and last residue.

CDR3aa	v_gene	j_gene
CATRGTGVSGGYTF	TRBV27	TRBJ1-2
CASSIYIAGGELFF	TRBV9	TRBJ2-2
CASSVRREGGYEQFF	TRBV9	TRBJ2-1
CASSEAAGRSETQYF	TRBV2	TRBJ2-5
CASSSLLRGKQFF	TRBV4-3	TRBJ2-1
CASSLRQRGRHNEQFF	TRBV7-9	TRBJ2-1
CASSPGQSNGYTF	TRBV18	TRBJ1-2
CASTASGGSGANVLTF	TRBV7-9	TRBJ2-6
CASSIEPGQYGYTF	TRBV19	TRBJ1-2
CASSAGTGAGANVLTF	TRBV9	TRBJ2-6
CASSRKQGHYGYTF	TRBV28	TRBJ1-2
CASSGTYTSLVENEKLFF	TRBV19	TRBJ1-4
CASSFGGAGNTIYF	TRBV7-2	TRBJ1-3
CASSRGGWGGPYEQYF	TRBV4-1	TRBJ2-7
CASRPKQGEKLFF	TRBV28	TRBJ1-4
CASSLVRDSYGYTF	TRBV5-8	TRBJ1-2
CASSFGAASPYGYTF	TRBV7-9	TRBJ1-2
CASSYATSMPGQGAYEQYF	TRBV7-2	TRBJ2-7
CASSPLPPTGGRAGYEQYF	TRBV5-5	TRBJ2-7
CASSWWGSGPQHF	TRBV6-2/TRBV6-3	TRBJ1-5
CASSLSGASTDTQYF	TRBV5-1	TRBJ2-3
CASSLRPGGDEQFF	TRBV5-1	TRBJ2-1
CASSFQGETGELFF	TRBV28	TRBJ2-2
CATSDFPGTGTDTQYF	TRBV24-1	TRBJ2-3
CSVGVQGLETQYF	TRBV29-1	TRBJ2-5
CASSVQGADTGELFF	TRBV9	TRBJ2-2
CASSFDPLQAQNTEAFF	TRBV7-8	TRBJ1-1
CASSPAAENYGYTF	TRBV18	TRBJ1-2
CASSRTGTGVYEQYF	TRBV6-5	TRBJ2-7
CASGLGRVSGNTIYF	TRBV12-5	TRBJ1-3
CASKGGTEAFF	TRBV25-1	TRBJ1-1
CASSAQGKDQPQHF	TRBV18	TRBJ1-5
CASSGLAGVEETQYF	TRBV10-2	TRBJ2-5
CASSLAGTGPYEQYF	TRBV7-2	TRBJ2-7
CASSPIDTDYGYTF	TRBV18	TRBJ1-2
CASSQDWAGARNTIYF	TRBV4-3	TRBJ1-3
CASSGEGTDTQYF	TRBV28	TRBJ2-3
CASNQDRAGYGYTF	TRBV6-5	TRBJ1-2
CASSLRGTTGRTSGANVLTF	TRBV27	TRBJ2-6
CASSHPDRNTEAFF	TRBV4-3	TRBJ1-1
CASASGGAGVNNEQFF	TRBV12-5	TRBJ2-1
CASSIAGPSEQYF	TRBV12-3/TRBV12-4	TRBJ2-7
CASSFDKFYGYTF	TRBV5-1	TRBJ1-2